This TCR beta chain was identified during a study of T cells in Graves' hyperthyroidism and ophthalmopathy (dated by TCRdb to 2018 to 2020). Background for the entire study: Peripheral blood was sampled at the time of initial diagnosis, prior to any treatment. The study also compared thyroid tissue and blood T-cell repertoires from roughly 6 Graves' hyperthyroidism patients. TCR V-J signatures able to tell the groups apart were searched for in a discovery cohort of 95 to 100 patients, of whom under 45 had Graves' ophthalmopathy and around 57 had stable Graves' hyperthyroidism. An independent validation cohort of under 20 hyperthyroidism patients and 17 patients who later progressed to ophthalmopathy tested prospective prediction of ophthalmopathy. The roughly 91 discovery patients were randomly divided into training and test sets at a 7:3 ratio. After sampling, hyperthyroidism patients received methimazole starting at 30 mg daily, and ophthalmopathy patients received high-dose intravenous methylprednisolone. The paper describes TCR Vbeta CDR3 sequencing of fewer than 150 peripheral blood samples, made up of around 41 ophthalmopathy patients, around 73 hyperthyroidism patients and roughly 17 progressor patients.

This clonotype was seen at least ten times. Its antigen target is currently unknown. Per-nucleotide qualities are absent, and no much larger clonotype sits a single base away. Moderately to severely active disease, a Clinical Activity Score of at least 3, a NOSPECS grade of at least 4, and a duration under 3 months were present in ophthalmopathy patients. Exclusion was applied to patients with uncontrolled infections, other autoimmune diseases, pregnancy or lactation. Diagnoses were established on the basis of clinical symptoms, serum thyroxine and TRAb, thyroid ultrasound, and orbital computed tomography. PBMCs were separated from 10 ml of fresh peripheral blood using Ficoll-Paque density gradient centrifugation. Total RNA was extracted with Trizol reagent, and quality was checked on an Agilent 2100 Bioanalyzer. TCR beta CDR3 regions were amplified from RNA transcripts. The first round of RT-PCR for the TCR CDR3 was performed with the HTBI primer set and the Qiagen OneStep RT-PCR kit. A second multiplex PCR round built the libraries, followed by size selection and purification. Sequencing of the libraries was done on an Illumina HiSeq2000 using paired-end 100 bp reads. Per the source publication's procedure: SOAPnuke was used to process the raw data, throwing out any read that contained adapters or uncalled bases, had a mean Phred below 15, or lacked an exact constant-primer or identifier match. COPE v1.2.5 was used to merge the high-quality paired reads, and each unique nucleotide sequence was defined as a clonotype. MiTCR v1.1 was used to align clonotypes to the IMGT TRBV, TRBD and TRBJ reference segments. The analysis was restricted to V-J combinations with a frequency above 0.0001, which together covered over 99% of the repertoires. The TCS score was defined as F50 (clonal expansion) divided by E x V (chaos), with BLOSUM62-based TCRdist calculated between CDR3 peptides within each V-J. Welch's t-statistics and random forest reduced several hundred V-J features to roughly 13, which were used in a naive Bayes classifier (R e1071). TCRdb itself trimmed the public reads at Q25 with fastp, ran MiXCR and retained productive beta chains. Under each unique CDR3 protein, matching rows form one entry showing the most common genes and DNA. In this record, the V and J calls reflect TCRdb's handling and not the investigators' own analysis. The sample has more than 350,000 distinct CDR3 sequences on record, around 13% of them singletons. The ten most abundant clones make up roughly 21% of the sample.

Inclusive of the bounding cysteine and phenylalanine, the CDR3 is 15 residues long. The retained sequence is limited to the CDR3, 45 bases, with the frame set at the first base. The junction shows trimming of 2 bases on V and 6 bases on J, plus 14 bases between the germline ends. The germline V gene supplies CDR1 KGHSH and CDR2 LQKENI. The investigation overall reported the following: Blood samples also contained most of the expanded thyroid clonotypes (frequency above 0.001), which suggests that blood repertoires may reflect thyroid immune responses. Ophthalmopathy was separated from stable hyperthyroidism by a 13 V-J signature model, with over 85% sensitivity and 81% to 82% specificity obtained in cross-validation and 80%/75% obtained in testing. In validation, progression to ophthalmopathy was predicted by the model with almost 71% sensitivity and 72% to 85% specificity, a median of 6.5 months before onset. No statistical method was used to fix the sample size in advance, and group allocation was not hidden from the investigators.

The TCR comes from a woman in her 30s with Graves' ophthalmopathy. The material sequenced was blood. The chain is made from TRBV18 and TRBJ2-1; the D gene is perhaps TRBD2, on 6 matching bases. The DNA sequence is as follows: TGTGCCAGCTCACCAAGGGGAGGCCCCCTCAATGAGCAGTTCTTC. It translates as CASSPRGGPLNEQFF.